This entry is about one TCR beta chain. Its antigen is not known. Amplified TCR beta CDR3 regions came from RNA transcripts. When the TCR CDR3 underwent first-round RT-PCR, the HTBI primer set was used. TCRdb reprocessed the multiplex PCR reads with MiXCR, giving one entry per CDR3 protein. The table records about 700,000 distinct CDR3 sequences, around 13% of them present only once. The sample belongs to a study of T cells in Graves' hyperthyroidism and ophthalmopathy. About the study: It was at initial diagnosis, before any treatment, that peripheral blood was collected.

The CDR3 runs to 14 residues. Per germline, CDR1 MGHRA and CDR2 YSYEKL. The V and J ends lost 4 bases and 2 bases respectively, with 11 bases between them. Uncontrolled infection, other autoimmune disease, pregnancy or lactation disqualified patients from enrolment. In making diagnoses, clinical symptoms, serum thyroxine and TRAb, thyroid ultrasound and orbital computed tomography were all used. Study results and limitations: Most thyroid clonotypes expanded above 0.001 appeared in blood too.

This clonotype was sampled from a woman under 30 with Graves' hyperthyroidism. Sequencing was done on a sample of blood. The chain has TRBV4-1 and TRBJ1-2; a possible D gene is TRBD1 (5 bases). In DNA, the CDR3 is TGCGCCAGCAGCCGTGTGGGGGGGAACTATGGCTACACCTTC. Protein: CASSRVGGNYGYTF.